This T cell receptor beta chain was found in a study of human T cells and chemical hapten exposure. Background on the study: All patients underwent weekly scalp dosing with diphenylcyclopropenone for the full approximately 25-week study. General study points: No alteration of TCRs above 1 in 1000 frequency was seen with DPC sensitization. Patch test score was positively correlated with the counts of PT1 expanded TCRs. Expanded TCRs grouped into significantly more large CDR3 similarity clusters than controls produced.

The sample holds a few counts of this clonotype. Its specificity is not known. Germline-derived CDR1 and CDR2 are MNHEY and SVGEGT. V shed 3 bases and J 2 bases; nucleotides not matched to a gene: 7. The CDR3 runs to 17 residues. Time point noted: patch test 1, 2 weeks after DPC sensitization. Treatment noted: therapeutic diphenylcyclopropenone sensitization with weekly scalp DPC. TCRdb independently ran MiXCR on the RACE reads; one entry per CDR3 protein. The sample lists 300,000 to 350,000 distinct CDR3 sequences, 5.5% to 8% seen once, with 7% to 10% in the top ten. The TCR originated in a young woman with alopecia areata. Some clones in this sample may be carry-over from other donors' samples. The rearrangement uses TRBV6-2 or TRBV6-3 and TRBJ1-5; 10 bases agree with TRBD1. Sequencing was performed on whole blood, taken in connection with sensitization to the hapten diphenylcyclopropenone (DPC). In DNA, the CDR3 is TGTGCCAGCAGTTATCCCGGACAGGGGGGTGGCAATCAGCCCCAGCATTTT. Its protein is CASSYPGQGGGNQPQHF.